The clone carrying this T cell receptor beta chain was picked up a small number of times. The antigen is not known. The sample is drawn from a study of T-cell reconstitution after alpha-beta-depleted transplantation in children. Findings of the study overall: Approximately two months post-transplant, alpha-beta T cells reportedly originated from several hundred expanded graft clones.

Unique molecular identifiers were incorporated when the TCRbeta library was constructed. TCRdb redid the calling of the PCR reads with MiXCR, one entry per CDR3 protein. Here the sample spans about 350,000 distinct CDR3 sequences, around 16% being singletons. V was clipped by 1 base and J by 7 bases, with 10 bases between them. This CDR3 region has 14 residues. The germline CDR1 and CDR2 sequences are SGHVS and FNYEAQ. The chain couples TRBV7-6 to TRBJ2-2; no clear D. This specimen was PBMCs, mostly from graft donor cells, taken 360 days after TCRalphabeta/CD19-depleted stem cell transplant. The origin of this receptor is a male patient under 10 years old who had a stem cell transplant for acute lymphoblastic leukemia, so the T cells may come from the graft donor. CDR3 amino acids: CASSLGSAGGELFF. In nucleotides, the CDR3 is TGTGCCAGCAGCTTAGGTAGTGCCGGCGGGGAGCTGTTTTTT.